This TCR beta chain was recovered during a study of control samples from healthy donors and cancer patients. Sequencing used immunoSEQ multiplex PCR; TCRdb keeps in-frame clones, though not all of them. The sample holds 150,000 or so clones, 90% to 95% seen once. CDR3 size: 16 residues. Germline CDR1 and CDR2: LNHDA and SQIVND (reference sequence). The ends were cut back, 2 bases at V and 1 base at J, with 14 bases in the middle. V gene TRBV19 combines with J gene TRBJ1-1; TRBD1 is a possible D gene (6 bases). The clonotype originates from a man between 18 and 29 years old in good health. The source material was blood. CDR3 protein: CASSILPHRENTEAFF. CDR3 nucleotide sequence: TGTGCCAGTAGTATATTACCTCACAGGGAGAACACTGAAGCTTTCTTT.